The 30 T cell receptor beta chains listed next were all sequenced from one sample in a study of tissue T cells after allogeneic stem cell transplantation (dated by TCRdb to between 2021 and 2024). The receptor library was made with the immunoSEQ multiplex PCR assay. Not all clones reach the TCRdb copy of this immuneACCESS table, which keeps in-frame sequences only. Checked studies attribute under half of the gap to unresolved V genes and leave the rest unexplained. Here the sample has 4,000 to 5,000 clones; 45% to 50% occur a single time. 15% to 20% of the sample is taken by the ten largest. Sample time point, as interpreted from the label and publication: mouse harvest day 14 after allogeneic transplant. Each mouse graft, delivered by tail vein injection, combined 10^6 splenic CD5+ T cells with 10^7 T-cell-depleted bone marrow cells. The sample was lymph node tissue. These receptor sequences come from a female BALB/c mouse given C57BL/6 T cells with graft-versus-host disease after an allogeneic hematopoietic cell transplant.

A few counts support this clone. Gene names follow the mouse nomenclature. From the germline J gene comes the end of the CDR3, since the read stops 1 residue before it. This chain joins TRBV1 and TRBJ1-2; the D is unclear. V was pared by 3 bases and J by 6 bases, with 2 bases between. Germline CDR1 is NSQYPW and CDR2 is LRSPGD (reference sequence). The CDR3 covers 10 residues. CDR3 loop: CTCSAPDYTF. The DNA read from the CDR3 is TGCACCTGCAGTGCCCCCGACTACACC.

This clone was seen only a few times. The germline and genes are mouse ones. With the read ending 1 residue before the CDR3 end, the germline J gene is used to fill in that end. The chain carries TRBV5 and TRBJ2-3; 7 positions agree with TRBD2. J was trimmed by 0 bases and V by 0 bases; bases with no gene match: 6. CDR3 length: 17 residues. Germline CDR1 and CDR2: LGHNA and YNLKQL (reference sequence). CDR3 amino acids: CASSQEGWGSSAETLYF. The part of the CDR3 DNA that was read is TGTGCCAGCAGCCAAGAGGGCTGGGGGTCTAGTGCAGAAACGCTGTAT.

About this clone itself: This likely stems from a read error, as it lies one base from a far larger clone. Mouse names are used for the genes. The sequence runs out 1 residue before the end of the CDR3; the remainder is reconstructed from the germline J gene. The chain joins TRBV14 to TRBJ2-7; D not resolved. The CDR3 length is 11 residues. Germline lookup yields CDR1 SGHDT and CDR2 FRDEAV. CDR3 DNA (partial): TGTCCCAGCAGTCCCATCCATGAACAGTAC. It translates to CPSSPIHEQY. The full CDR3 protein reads CPSSPIHEQYF.

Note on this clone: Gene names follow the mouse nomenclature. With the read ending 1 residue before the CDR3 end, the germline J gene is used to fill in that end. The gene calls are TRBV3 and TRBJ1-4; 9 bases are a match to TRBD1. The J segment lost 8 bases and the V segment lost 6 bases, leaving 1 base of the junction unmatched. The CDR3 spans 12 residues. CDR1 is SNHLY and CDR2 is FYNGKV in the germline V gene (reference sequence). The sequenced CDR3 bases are TGTGCCAGCAGGACAGGGGGTGAAAGATTATTT. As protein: CASRTGGERLF. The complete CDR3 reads CASRTGGERLFF.

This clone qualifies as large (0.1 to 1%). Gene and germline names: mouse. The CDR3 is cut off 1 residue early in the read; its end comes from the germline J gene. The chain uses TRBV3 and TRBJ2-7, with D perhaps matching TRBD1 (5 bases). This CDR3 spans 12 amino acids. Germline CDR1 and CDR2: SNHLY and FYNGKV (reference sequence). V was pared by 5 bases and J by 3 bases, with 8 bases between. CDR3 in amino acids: CASSVTDYEQYF. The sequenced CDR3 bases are TGTGCCAGCAGCGTGACAGACTATGAACAGTAC.

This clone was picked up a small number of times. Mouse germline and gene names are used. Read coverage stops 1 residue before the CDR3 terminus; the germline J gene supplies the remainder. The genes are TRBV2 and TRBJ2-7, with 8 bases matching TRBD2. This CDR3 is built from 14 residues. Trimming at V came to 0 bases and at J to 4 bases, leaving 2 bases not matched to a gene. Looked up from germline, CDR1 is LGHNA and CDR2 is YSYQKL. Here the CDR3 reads CASSQDGGGYEQYF. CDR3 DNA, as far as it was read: TGTGCCAGCAGCCAAGATGGGGGGGGTTATGAACAGTAC.

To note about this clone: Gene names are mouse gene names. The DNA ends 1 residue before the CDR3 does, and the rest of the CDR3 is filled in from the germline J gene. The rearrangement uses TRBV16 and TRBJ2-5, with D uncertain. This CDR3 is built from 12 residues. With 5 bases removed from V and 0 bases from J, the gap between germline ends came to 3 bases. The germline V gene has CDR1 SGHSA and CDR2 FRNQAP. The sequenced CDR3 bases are TGTGCAAGCAGCAATAACCAAGACACCCAGTAC. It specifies CASSNNQDTQY. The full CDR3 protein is CASSNNQDTQYF. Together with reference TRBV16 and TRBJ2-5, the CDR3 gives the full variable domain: NAGVIQTPRHKVTGKGQEATLWCEPISGHSAVFWYRQTIVQGLEFLTYFRNQAPIDDSGMPKERFSAQMPNQSHSTLKIQSTQPQDSAVYLCASSNNQDTQYFGPGTRLLVL.

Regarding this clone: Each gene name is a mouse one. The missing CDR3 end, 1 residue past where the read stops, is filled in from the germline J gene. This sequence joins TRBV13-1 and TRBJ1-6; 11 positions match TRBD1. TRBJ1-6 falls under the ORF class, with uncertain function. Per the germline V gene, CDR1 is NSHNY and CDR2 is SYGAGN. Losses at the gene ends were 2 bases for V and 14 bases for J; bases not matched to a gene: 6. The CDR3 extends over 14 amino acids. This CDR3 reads CASSEGWGQGALYF. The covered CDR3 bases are TGTGCCAGCAGTGAAGGATGGGGACAGGGGGCCCTCTAC.

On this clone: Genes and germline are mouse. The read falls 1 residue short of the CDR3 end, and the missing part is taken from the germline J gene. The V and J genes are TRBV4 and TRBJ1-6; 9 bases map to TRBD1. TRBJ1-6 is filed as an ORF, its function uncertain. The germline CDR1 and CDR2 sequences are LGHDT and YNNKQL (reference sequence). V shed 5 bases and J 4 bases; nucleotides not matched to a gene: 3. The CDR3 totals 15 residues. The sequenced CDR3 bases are TGTGCCAGCAGCGCCGGGACAGGGTATAATTCGCCCCTCTAC. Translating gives CASSAGTGYNSPLY. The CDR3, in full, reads CASSAGTGYNSPLYF.

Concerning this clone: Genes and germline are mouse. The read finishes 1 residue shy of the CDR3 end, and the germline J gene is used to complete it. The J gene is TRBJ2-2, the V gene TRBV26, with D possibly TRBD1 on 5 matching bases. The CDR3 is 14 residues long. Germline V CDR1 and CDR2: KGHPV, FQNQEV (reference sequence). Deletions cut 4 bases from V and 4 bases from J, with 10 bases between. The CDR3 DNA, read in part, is TGTGCCAGCAGTCGGCAGGGTCCCACCGGGCAGCTCTAC. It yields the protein CASSRQGPTGQLY. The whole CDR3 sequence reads CASSRQGPTGQLYF.

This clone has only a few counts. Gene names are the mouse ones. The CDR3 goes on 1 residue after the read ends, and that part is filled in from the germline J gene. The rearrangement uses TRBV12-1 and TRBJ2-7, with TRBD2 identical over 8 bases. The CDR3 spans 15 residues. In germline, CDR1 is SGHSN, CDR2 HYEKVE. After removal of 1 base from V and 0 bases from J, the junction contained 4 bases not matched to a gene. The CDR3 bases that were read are TGTGCCAGCTCTCTTGCTGGGGGGCTCTCCTATGAACAGTAC. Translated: CASSLAGGLSYEQY. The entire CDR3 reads CASSLAGGLSYEQYF.

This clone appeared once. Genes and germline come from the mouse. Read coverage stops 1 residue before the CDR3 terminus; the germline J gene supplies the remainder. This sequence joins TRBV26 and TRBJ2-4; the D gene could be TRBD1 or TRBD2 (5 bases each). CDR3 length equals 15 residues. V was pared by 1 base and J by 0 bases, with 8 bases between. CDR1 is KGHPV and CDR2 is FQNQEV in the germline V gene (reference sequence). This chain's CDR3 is CASSLFGGSQNTLYF. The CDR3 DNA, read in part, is TGTGCCAGCAGTCTGTTCGGGGGAAGTCAAAACACCTTGTAC.

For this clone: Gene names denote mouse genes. This chain's CDR3 is CASSLMHSQNTLYF. The sequenced CDR3 bases are TGTGCCAGCAGCTTAATGCATAGTCAAAACACCTTGTAC. The chain combines TRBV3 with TRBJ2-4; D is uncertain. The DNA ends 1 residue before the CDR3 does, and the rest of the CDR3 is filled in from the germline J gene. Trimming took off 2 bases at V and 0 bases at J, with 6 bases between the two ends. From germline, CDR1 is SNHLY and CDR2 FYNGKV (reference sequence). This CDR3 has 14 residues. The whole variable domain, remainder taken from reference TRBV3 and TRBJ2-4, is GPKVLQIPSHQIIDMGQMVTLNCDPVSNHLYFYWYKQILGQQMEFLVNFYNGKVMEKSKLFKDQFSVERPDGSYFTLKIQPTALEDSAVYFCASSLMHSQNTLYFGAGTRLSVL.

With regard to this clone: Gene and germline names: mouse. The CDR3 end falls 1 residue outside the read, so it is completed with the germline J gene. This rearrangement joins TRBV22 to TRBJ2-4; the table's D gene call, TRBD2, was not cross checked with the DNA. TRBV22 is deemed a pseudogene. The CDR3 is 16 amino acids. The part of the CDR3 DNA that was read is TGTGCCAGCAGTTGTATGCTGGGGGGGAGTCAAAACACCTTGTAC. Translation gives CASSCMLGGSQNTLY. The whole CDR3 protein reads CASSCMLGGSQNTLYF.

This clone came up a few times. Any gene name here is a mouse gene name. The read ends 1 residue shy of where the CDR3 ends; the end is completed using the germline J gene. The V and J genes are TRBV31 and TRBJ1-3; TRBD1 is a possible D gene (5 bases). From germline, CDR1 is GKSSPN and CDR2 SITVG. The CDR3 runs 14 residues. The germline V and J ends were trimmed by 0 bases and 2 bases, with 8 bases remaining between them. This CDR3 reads CAWSLVGPGNTLYF. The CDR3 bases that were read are TGTGCCTGGAGTCTAGTGGGACCTGGAAATACGCTCTAT.

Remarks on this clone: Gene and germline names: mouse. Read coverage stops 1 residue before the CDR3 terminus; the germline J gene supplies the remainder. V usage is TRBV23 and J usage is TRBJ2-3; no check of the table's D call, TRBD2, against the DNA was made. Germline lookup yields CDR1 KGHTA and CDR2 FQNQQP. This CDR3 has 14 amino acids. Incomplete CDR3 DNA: TGCTCCAGCAGTCAAATGGGGAGTGCAGAAACGCTGTAT. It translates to CSSSQMGSAETLY. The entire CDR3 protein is CSSSQMGSAETLYF.

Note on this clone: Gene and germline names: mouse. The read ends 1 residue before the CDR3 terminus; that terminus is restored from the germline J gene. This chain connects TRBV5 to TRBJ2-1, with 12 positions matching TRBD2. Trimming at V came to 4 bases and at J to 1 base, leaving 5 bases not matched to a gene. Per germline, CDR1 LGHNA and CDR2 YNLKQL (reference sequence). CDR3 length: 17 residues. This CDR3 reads CASSPRDWGANYAEQFF. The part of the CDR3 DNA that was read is TGTGCCAGCAGCCCCCGGGACTGGGGGGCAAACTATGCTGAGCAGTTC.

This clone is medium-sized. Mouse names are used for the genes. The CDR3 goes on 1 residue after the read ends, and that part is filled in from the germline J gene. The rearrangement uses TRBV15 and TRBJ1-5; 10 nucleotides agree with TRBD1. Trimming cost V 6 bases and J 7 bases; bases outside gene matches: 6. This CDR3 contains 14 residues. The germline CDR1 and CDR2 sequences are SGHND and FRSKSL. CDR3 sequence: CASRPGTGVQAPLF. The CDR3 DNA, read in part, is TGTGCCAGCAGGCCCGGGACAGGGGTACAGGCTCCGCTT.

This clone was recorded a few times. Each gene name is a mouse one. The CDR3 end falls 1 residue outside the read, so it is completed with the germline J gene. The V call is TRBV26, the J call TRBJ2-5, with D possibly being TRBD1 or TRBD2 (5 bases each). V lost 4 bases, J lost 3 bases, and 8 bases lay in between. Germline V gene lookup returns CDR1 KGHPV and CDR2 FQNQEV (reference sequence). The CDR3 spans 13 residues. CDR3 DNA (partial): TGTGCCAGCAGTCGGGGGTCTCAAGACACCCAGTAC. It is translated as CASSRGSQDTQY. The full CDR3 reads CASSRGSQDTQYF.

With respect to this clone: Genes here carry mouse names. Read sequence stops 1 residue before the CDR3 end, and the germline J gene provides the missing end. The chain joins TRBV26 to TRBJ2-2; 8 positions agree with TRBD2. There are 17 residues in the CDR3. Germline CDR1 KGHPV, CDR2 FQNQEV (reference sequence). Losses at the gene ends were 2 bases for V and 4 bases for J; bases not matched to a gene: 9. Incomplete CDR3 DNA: TGTGCCAGCAGTCTGAGAGCTGGGGGGACCTTCACCGGGCAGCTCTAC. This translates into CASSLRAGGTFTGQLY. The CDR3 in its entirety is CASSLRAGGTFTGQLYF. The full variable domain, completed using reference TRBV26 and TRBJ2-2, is NSKVIQTPRYLVKGQGQKAKMRCIPEKGHPVVFWYQQNKNNEFKFLINFQNQEVLQQIDMTEKRFSAECPSNSPCSLEIQSSEAGDSALYLCASSLRAGGTFTGQLYFGEGSKLTVL.

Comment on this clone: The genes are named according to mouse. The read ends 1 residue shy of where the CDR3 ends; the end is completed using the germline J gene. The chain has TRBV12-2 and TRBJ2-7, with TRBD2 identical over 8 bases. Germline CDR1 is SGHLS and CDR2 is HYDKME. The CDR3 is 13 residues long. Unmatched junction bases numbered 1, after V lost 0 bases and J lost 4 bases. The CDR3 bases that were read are TGTGCCAGCTCTCTCTGGGGGGGGTATGAACAGTAC. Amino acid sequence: CASSLWGGYEQY. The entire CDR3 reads CASSLWGGYEQYF.

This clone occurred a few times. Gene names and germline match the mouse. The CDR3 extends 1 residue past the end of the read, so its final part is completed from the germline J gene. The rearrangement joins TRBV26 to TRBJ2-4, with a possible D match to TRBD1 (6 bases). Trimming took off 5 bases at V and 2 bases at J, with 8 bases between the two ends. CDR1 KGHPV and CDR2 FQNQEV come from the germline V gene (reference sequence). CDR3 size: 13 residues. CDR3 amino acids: CASSWDIQNTLYF. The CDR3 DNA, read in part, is TGTGCCAGCAGTTGGGACATTCAAAACACCTTGTAC.

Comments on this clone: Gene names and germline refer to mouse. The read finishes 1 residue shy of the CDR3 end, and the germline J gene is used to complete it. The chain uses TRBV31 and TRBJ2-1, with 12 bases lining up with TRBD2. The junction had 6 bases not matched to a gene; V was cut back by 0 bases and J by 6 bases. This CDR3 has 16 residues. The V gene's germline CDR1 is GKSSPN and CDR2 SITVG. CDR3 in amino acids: CAWSLLTGGALAEQFF. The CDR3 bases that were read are TGTGCCTGGAGTCTCCTGACTGGGGGGGCGCTTGCTGAGCAGTTC.

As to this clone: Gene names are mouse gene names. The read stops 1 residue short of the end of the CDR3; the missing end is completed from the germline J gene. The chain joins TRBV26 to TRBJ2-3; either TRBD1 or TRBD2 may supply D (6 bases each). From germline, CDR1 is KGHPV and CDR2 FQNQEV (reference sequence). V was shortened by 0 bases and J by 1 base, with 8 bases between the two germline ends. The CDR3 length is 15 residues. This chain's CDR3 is CASSLSGGGAETLYF. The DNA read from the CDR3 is TGTGCCAGCAGTCTGTCTGGGGGCGGTGCAGAAACGCTGTAT.

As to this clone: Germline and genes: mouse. This CDR3 reads CASSLLQGSGNTLYF. The covered CDR3 bases are TGTGCCAGCAGTCTGTTACAGGGTTCTGGAAATACGCTCTAT. This chain joins TRBV26 and TRBJ1-3; weak D call: TRBD1 (6 bases). The sequenced fragment ends 1 residue before the CDR3 boundary, so the rest is inferred from the germline J gene. The CDR3 covers 15 residues. The V and J ends lost 1 base and 0 bases respectively, with 7 bases between them. The germline V gene encodes CDR1 KGHPV and CDR2 FQNQEV (reference sequence). Based on the CDR3 plus reference TRBV26 and TRBJ1-3, the full variable domain is NSKVIQTPRYLVKGQGQKAKMRCIPEKGHPVVFWYQQNKNNEFKFLINFQNQEVLQQIDMTEKRFSAECPSNSPCSLEIQSSEAGDSALYLCASSLLQGSGNTLYFGEGSRLIVV.

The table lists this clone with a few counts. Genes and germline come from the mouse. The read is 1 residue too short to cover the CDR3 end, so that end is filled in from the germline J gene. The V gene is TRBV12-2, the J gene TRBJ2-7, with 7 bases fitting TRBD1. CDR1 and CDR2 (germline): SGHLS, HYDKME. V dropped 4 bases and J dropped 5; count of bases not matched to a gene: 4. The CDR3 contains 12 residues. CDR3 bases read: TGTGCCAGCTCCCTCGACAGGGATGAACAGTAC. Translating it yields CASSLDRDEQY. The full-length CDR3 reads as CASSLDRDEQYF.

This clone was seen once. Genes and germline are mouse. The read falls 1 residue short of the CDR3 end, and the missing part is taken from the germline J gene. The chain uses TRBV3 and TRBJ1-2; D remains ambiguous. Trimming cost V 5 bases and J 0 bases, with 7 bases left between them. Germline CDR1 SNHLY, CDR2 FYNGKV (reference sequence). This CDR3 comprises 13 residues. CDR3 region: CASSPTANSDYTF. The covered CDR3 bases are TGTGCCAGCAGCCCTACAGCAAACTCCGACTACACC.

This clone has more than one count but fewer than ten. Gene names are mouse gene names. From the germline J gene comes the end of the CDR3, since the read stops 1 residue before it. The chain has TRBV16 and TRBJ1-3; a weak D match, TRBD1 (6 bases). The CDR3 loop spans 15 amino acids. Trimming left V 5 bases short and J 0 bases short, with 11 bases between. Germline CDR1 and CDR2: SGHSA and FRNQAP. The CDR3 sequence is CASSQDRHSGNTLYF. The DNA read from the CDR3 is TGTGCAAGCAGCCAGGACAGACATTCTGGAAATACGCTCTAT.

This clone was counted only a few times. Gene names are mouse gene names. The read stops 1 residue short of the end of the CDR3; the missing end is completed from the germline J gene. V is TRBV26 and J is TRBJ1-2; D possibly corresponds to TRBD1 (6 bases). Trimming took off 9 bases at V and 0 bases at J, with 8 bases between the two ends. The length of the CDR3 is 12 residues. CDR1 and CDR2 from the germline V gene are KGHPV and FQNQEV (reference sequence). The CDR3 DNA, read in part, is TGTGCCAGTGGACAGTCAAACTCCGACTACACC. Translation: CASGQSNSDYT. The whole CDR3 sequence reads CASGQSNSDYTF.

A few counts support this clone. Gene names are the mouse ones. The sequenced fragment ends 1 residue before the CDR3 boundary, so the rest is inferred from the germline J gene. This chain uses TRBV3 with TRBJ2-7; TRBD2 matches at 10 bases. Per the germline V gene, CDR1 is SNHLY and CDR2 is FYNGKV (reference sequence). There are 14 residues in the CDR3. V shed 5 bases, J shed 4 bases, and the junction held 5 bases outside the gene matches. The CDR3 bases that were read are TGTGCCAGCAGCCACCGGGACTGGGGTTATGAACAGTAC. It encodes CASSHRDWGYEQY. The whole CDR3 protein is CASSHRDWGYEQYF. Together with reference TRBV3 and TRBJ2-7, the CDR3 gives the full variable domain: GPKVLQIPSHQIIDMGQMVTLNCDPVSNHLYFYWYKQILGQQMEFLVNFYNGKVMEKSKLFKDQFSVERPDGSYFTLKIQPTALEDSAVYFCASSHRDWGYEQYFGPGTRLTVL.